In this sample, the clone carrying this TCR beta chain turned up a few times. Trimming cost V 5 bases and J 3 bases; bases outside gene matches: 7. The CDR3 extends over 14 amino acids. Germline V gene sequence: CDR1 SGHAT, CDR2 FQNNGV. This entry comes from a study of T-cell memory formation after mild COVID-19. In TCRdb, the 5' RACE reads were re-called with MiXCR into one record per CDR3 protein. Of hundreds of thousands of distinct CDR3 sequences in the sample, around 30% are singletons; the top ten hold roughly 14%. V usage is TRBV11-2 and J usage is TRBJ2-7; 7 nucleotides align to TRBD1. Sequenced sample: PBMCs or a T cell subset sorted from them (not recorded which). The TCR was taken from an adult woman who had mild COVID-19 (a few samples of this study predate the infection). Cell type and time point are not known. CDR3 DNA sequence: TGTGCCAGCAGCAAGAACAGGGGTAGCTACGAGCAGTACTTC. Translation gives CASSKNRGSYEQYF.